The T cell receptor (beta chain) under discussion was sequenced for a study of CD8+ T cells in alopecia areata. Across the study: The duration of tofacitinib was 6 to 18 months, with 6 months off drug afterward.

cDNA prepared by RNA extraction and subsequent reverse transcription served as the template for sequencing. TCRdb keeps only in-frame clones here, not all; method: immunoSEQ multiplex PCR. The table lists over 110,000 clones, around 51% of them singletons, with 0.95% to 1% in the top ten. As part of sample collection, lesional scalp punch biopsies and peripheral blood were taken from alopecia areata patients. The sequencing here drew on CD4+ T cells sorted from blood, taken at week 0. The TCR was taken from a human donor with alopecia areata.

The CDR3 here is CASSPSPGQGPYEQYF. The CDR3 coding sequence is TGCGCCAGCAGCCCCAGCCCGGGACAGGGTCCCTACGAGCAGTACTTC. The chain couples TRBV5-1 to TRBJ2-7; TRBD1 matches 9 bases. V was pared by 4 bases and J by 2 bases, with 10 bases of the junction left unmatched. From germline, CDR1 is SGHRS and CDR2 YFSETQ. This CDR3 is built from 16 residues.